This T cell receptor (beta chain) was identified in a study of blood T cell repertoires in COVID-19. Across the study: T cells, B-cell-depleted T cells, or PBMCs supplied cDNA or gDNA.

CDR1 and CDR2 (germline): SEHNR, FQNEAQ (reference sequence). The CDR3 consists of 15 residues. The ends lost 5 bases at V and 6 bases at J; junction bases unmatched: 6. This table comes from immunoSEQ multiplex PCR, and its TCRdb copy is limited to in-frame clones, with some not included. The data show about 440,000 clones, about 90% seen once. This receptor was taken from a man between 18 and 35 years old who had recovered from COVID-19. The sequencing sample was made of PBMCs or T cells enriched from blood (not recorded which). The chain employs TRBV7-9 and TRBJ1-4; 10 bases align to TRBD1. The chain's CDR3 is CASSAWTGGDEKLFF. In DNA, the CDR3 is TGTGCCAGCAGCGCCTGGACAGGGGGGGATGAAAAACTGTTTTTT.